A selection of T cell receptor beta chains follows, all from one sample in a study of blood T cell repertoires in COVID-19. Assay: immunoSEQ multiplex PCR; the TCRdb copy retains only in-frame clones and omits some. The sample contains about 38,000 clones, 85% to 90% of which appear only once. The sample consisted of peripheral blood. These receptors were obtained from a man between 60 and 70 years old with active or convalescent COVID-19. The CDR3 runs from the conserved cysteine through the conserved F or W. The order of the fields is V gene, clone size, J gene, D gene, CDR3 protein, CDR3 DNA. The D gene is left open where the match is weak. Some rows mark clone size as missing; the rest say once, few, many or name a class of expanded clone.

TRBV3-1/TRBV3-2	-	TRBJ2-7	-	CASSKYGGRDEQYF	TGTGCCAGCTCCAAATACGGGGGGCGGGACGAGCAGTACTTC
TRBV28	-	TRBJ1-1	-	CASSTGQGLGEAFF	TGTGCCAGCAGTACCGGGCAGGGTTTAGGTGAAGCTTTCTTT
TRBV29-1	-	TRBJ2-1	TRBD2	CSVAMGASGSYNEQFF	TGCAGCGTCGCCATGGGGGCGAGCGGGAGCTACAATGAGCAGTTCTTC
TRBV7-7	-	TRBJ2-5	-	CASSPNVQGTETQYF	TGTGCTAGCAGCCCCAACGTCCAGGGTACAGAGACCCAGTACTTC
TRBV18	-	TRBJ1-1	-	CASSPFVENTEAFF	TGTGCCAGCTCACCATTCGTAGAGAACACTGAAGCTTTCTTT
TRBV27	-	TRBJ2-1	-	CASSLSAVAEESVSYNEQFF	TGTGCCAGCAGTTTGTCAGCGGTAGCGGAAGAATCCGTCTCCTACAATGAGCAGTTCTTC
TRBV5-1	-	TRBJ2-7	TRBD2	CASSSNQPSAGVTHEQYF	TGCGCCAGCAGCTCCAACCAACCCTCAGCGGGAGTTACCCACGAGCAGTACTTT
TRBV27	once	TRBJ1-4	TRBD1	CASSGQGVGEKLFF	TGTGCCAGCAGTGGACAGGGGGTGGGTGAAAAACTGTTTTTT
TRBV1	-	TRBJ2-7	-	CTSSLVVWREDEQYF	TGCACCAGCAGCCTTGTTGTTTGGCGGGAGGACGAGCAGTACTTC
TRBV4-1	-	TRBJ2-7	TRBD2	CASRPAGSYEQYF	TGCGCCAGCAGGCCAGCGGGGTCCTACGAGCAGTACTTC
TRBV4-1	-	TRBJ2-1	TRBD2	CASSQGGGRASHNEQFF	TGCGCCAGCAGCCAAGGGGGCGGGAGGGCCTCACACAATGAGCAGTTCTTC
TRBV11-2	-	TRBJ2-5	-	CASSPGSSLLAHETQYF	TGTGCCAGCAGCCCTGGAAGCTCTCTCCTAGCGCACGAGACCCAGTACTTC
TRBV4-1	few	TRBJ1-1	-	CASKDEGRVEAFF	TGCGCCAGCAAAGACGAGGGGAGGGTTGAAGCTTTCTTT
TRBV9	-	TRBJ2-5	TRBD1	CASSAGTGEGETQYF	TGTGCCAGCAGCGCCGGGACAGGGGAGGGAGAGACCCAGTACTTC
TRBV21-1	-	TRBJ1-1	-	CASNPTSNTEAFF	TGTGCCAGCAACCCGACAAGCAACACTGAAGCTTTCTTT
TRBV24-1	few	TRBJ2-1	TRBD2	CATSDPGTSGIGRNEQFF	TGTGCCACCAGTGATCCCGGGACTAGCGGGATCGGACGGAATGAGCAGTTCTTC
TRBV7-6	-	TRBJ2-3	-	CASSLGPKPGLNFGDTQYF	TGTGCCAGCAGCTTAGGTCCCAAGCCGGGGTTGAACTTTGGAGATACGCAGTATTTT
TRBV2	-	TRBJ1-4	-	CASSLRLNPFLAREKLFF	TGTGCCAGCAGTCTACGCCTGAACCCCTTTTTAGCGAGAGAAAAACTGTTTTTT
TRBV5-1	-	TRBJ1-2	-	CASSEQGAGYLEGYTF	TGCGCCAGCAGCGAGCAGGGAGCGGGATATTTAGAGGGCTACACCTTC
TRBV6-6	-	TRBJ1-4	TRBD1	CASSQTGGREKLFF	TGTGCCAGCAGCCAGACAGGGGGCCGGGAAAAACTGTTTTTT
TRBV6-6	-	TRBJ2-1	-	CASSYSRSRGEQFF	TGTGCCAGCAGTTACTCGAGGTCCCGCGGTGAGCAGTTCTTC
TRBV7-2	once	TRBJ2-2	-	CASSLLYATGELFF	TGTGCCAGCAGCTTACTCTACGCCACCGGGGAGCTGTTTTTT
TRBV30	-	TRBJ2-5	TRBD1	CAWSVLQGARETQYF	TGTGCCTGGAGTGTTTTACAGGGGGCGCGGGAGACCCAGTACTTC
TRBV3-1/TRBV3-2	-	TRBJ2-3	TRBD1	CASSKRNRGTADTQYF	TGTGCCAGCAGTAAACGAAACAGGGGGACGGCAGATACGCAGTATTTT
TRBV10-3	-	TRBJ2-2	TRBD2	CAISAKREGNTGELFF	TGTGCCATCAGTGCAAAGCGGGAGGGGAACACCGGGGAGCTGTTTTTT
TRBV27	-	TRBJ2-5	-	CASSLRGLETQYF	TGTGCCAGCAGTTTACGAGGGTTGGAGACCCAGTACTTC
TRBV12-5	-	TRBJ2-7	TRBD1	CASGLNRDREGSEQYF	TGTGCTAGTGGTTTGAACCGGGACAGGGAGGGATCCGAGCAGTACTTC
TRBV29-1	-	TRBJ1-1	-	CSVLSRPSNTEAFF	TGCAGCGTCCTATCGCGGCCCTCGAACACTGAAGCTTTCTTT
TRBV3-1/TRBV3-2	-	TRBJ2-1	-	CASASWPRLNEQFF	TGTGCCAGCGCTTCATGGCCCCGCTTAAATGAGCAGTTCTTC
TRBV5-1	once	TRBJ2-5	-	CASSHTGYETQYF	TGCGCCAGCAGCCATACAGGGTATGAGACCCAGTACTTC
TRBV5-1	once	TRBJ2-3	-	CASSLEPGTDTQYF	TGCGCCAGCAGCTTGGAACCGGGTACAGATACGCAGTATTTT
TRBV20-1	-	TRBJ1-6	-	CSANEGAAGYNSPLHF	TGCAGTGCTAATGAGGGCGCCGCGGGATATAATTCACCCCTCCACTTT
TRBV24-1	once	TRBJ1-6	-	CATSDLNSPLHF	TGTGCCACCAGTGATCTTAATTCACCCCTCCACTTT
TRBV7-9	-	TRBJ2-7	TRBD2	CASSWTSGSSYEQYF	TGTGCCAGCAGCTGGACTAGCGGGAGCTCCTACGAGCAGTACTTC
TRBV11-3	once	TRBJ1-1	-	CASSLGHQGTAFF	TGTGCCAGCAGCTTGGGCCACCAGGGAACGGCTTTCTTT
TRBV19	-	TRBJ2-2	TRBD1	CASSNLGTGVFSVSTGELFF	TGTGCCAGTAGTAACCTTGGGACAGGGGTTTTTTCTGTGAGCACCGGGGAGCTGTTTTTT
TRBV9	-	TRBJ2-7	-	CASSPGQGLYEQYF	TGTGCCAGCAGCCCTGGTCAGGGCCTCTACGAGCAGTACTTC